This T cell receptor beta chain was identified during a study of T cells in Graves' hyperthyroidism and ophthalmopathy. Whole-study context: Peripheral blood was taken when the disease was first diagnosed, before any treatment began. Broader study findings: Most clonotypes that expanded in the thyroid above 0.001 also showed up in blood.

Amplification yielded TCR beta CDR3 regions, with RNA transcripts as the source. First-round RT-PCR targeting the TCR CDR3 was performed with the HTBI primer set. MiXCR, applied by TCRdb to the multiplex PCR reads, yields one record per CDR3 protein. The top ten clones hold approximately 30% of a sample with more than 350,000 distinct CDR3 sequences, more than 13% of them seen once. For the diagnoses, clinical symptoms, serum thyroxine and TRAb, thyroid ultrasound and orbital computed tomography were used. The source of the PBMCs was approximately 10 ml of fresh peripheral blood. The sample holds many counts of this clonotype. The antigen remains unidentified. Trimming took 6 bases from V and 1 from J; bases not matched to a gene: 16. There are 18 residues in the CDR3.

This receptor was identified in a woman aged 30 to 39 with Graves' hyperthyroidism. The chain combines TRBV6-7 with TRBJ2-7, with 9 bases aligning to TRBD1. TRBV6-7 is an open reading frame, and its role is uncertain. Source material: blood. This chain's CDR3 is CASSRYRYPGTGSYEQYF. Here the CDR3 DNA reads TGTGCCAGCAGCCGTTACCGGTACCCCGGGACAGGGTCCTACGAGCAGTACTTC.